Presented here are 3 T cell receptor beta chains from one specimen sequenced in a study of blood T cell repertoires in COVID-19. The repertoire was sequenced with immunoSEQ multiplex PCR; TCRdb's copy has only in-frame clones and lacks some. The sample lists some 390,000 clones, 89% seen once, with less than 2% in the top ten. The specimen was PBMCs or T cells enriched from blood (not recorded which). The receptors stem from a woman aged 30 to 39 who had recovered from COVID-19.

This chain links TRBV29-1 with TRBJ2-5; TRBD1 matches 7 bases. J was trimmed by 4 bases and V by 1 base; bases with no gene match: 12. CDR3 length equals 16 residues. Germline CDR1 and CDR2: SQVTM and ANQGSEA. DNA for the CDR3: TGCAGCGTTGAAGGCGTGCCGGGACAGATGGCAGAGACCCAGTACTTC. Its translation is CSVEGVPGQMAETQYF.

The chain employs TRBV3-1 (or the pseudogene TRBV3-2) and TRBJ2-5; 7 positions match TRBD1. The J segment lost 0 bases and the V segment lost 2 bases, leaving 3 bases of the junction unmatched. This CDR3 has 15 amino acids. Looked up from germline, CDR1 is LGHDT and CDR2 is YNNKEL (reference sequence). The CDR3 DNA follows: TGTGCCAGCAGCCAAAGGGGGCGGTACCAAGAGACCCAGTACTTC. This gives the protein CASSQRGRYQETQYF.

The rearrangement joins TRBV11-2 to TRBJ2-7; D unresolved. The V end was cut by 5 bases, the J end by 5 bases, with 16 bases between. Germline V lookup: CDR1 SGHAT, CDR2 FQNNGV. The length of the CDR3 is 14 residues. CDR3 sequence: CASSERVQVNEQYF. CDR3 DNA: TGTGCCAGCAGCGAAAGAGTGCAGGTAAACGAGCAGTACTTC.